These T cell receptor beta chains were read from a single sample in a study of CXCR3-negative and CXCR3-positive naive CD8 T cells. TCRdb reprocessed the 5' RACE reads, with one entry per CDR3 protein and no DNA. The sample includes some 130,000 distinct CDR3 sequences. Sample: naive CXCR3- CD8+ T cells from blood. The receptors come from a human donor in good health. Some clones in this sample may be carry-over from other donors' samples. Each CDR3 is given with its conserved first and last residue. The order of the fields is V gene, J gene, CDR3 protein.

TRBV19,TRBJ2-1,CASSSGLSYNEQFF
TRBV29-1,TRBJ2-1,CSGVTGGNEQFF
TRBV30,TRBJ1-6,CAWNPGSNSPLHF
TRBV10-3,TRBJ2-1,CAISGLAVYNEQFF
TRBV7-9,TRBJ2-7,CASSLVASGPYEQYF
TRBV13,TRBJ1-5,CASSLRGVQPQHF
TRBV5-8,TRBJ2-3,CASSLRGADTQYF
TRBV24-1,TRBJ2-2,CATSDPAGGLPTGELFF
TRBV7-9,TRBJ2-1,CASSHRPGQGTNEQFF
TRBV28,TRBJ2-2,CASSPSGRAIVTGELFF
TRBV13,TRBJ2-2,CASSPEGTGTTGELFF
TRBV13,TRBJ2-7,CASSRPTSASSYEQYF
TRBV20-1,TRBJ2-7,CSAGTVHEQYF
TRBV28,TRBJ2-1,CARSVLAGGDNEQFF
TRBV4-3,TRBJ2-7,CAGSQARTGPGEQYF
TRBV18,TRBJ2-1,CASSTVDSSSYNEQFF
TRBV29-1,TRBJ2-2,CSARDSSNTGELFF
TRBV11-2,TRBJ2-5,CASSTHRGSAETQYF
TRBV29-1,TRBJ1-4,CSVGDDPHEKLFF
TRBV13,TRBJ1-1,CASSLGDRNTEAFF
TRBV7-8,TRBJ2-2,CASSQANTGELFF
TRBV28,TRBJ2-3,CASSLLQGDTDTQYF
TRBV20-1,TRBJ2-1,CSAREIRGPYNEQFF
TRBV7-9,TRBJ1-1,CASSLSPGTENTEAFF
TRBV27,TRBJ2-7,CASSNRDRAHEQYF
TRBV5-5,TRBJ2-2,CASSLGPWNTGELFF
TRBV7-7,TRBJ2-1,CASSLLPTGLSYNEQFF
TRBV12-3/TRBV12-4,TRBJ2-7,CASSLANSDEQYF
TRBV5-1,TRBJ2-7,CASSLEFLGGGYEQYF
TRBV4-1,TRBJ2-1,CASSWARTSGNEQFF
TRBV7-9,TRBJ2-1,CASSFSSISYNEQFF
TRBV6-5,TRBJ2-2,CASSYRKGGTGELFF
TRBV29-1,TRBJ1-2,CSVGGAPFYGYTF
TRBV29-1,TRBJ2-5,CSVEPAGGQETQYF
TRBV9,TRBJ2-6,CASSVGDSGANVLTF
TRBV10-1,TRBJ2-1,CASSLRGPGSYNEQFF
TRBV7-3,TRBJ1-1,CASSETGYTEAFF
TRBV7-6,TRBJ2-1,CASSLDANEQFF
TRBV28,TRBJ2-7,CASSLRQGDEQHF
TRBV20-1,TRBJ2-7,CSAQGLVSEQYF
TRBV3-1,TRBJ2-1,CASSQDLSATEQFF
TRBV4-1,TRBJ2-5,CASSQALSKYQETQYF
TRBV6-2/TRBV6-3,TRBJ2-1,CASSPSSATGLF
TRBV21-1,TRBJ2-7,CASKGGPYYEQYF
TRBV7-9,TRBJ2-1,CASSHTGRNEQFF
TRBV6-6,TRBJ1-4,CASKAGAATNEKLFF
TRBV5-1,TRBJ2-3,CASFDLPSTDTQYF
TRBV20-1,TRBJ2-1,CSARGSGSHEQFF
TRBV23-1,TRBJ2-1,CASSFQGDGSGNVYNEQFF
TRBV24-1,TRBJ2-3,CATSLGTSGDTQYF
TRBV11-2,TRBJ2-1,CASSSLESWTNNEQFF
TRBV6-2/TRBV6-3,TRBJ1-1,CASTHGWGANTEAFF
TRBV12-3/TRBV12-4,TRBJ1-1,CASRVLGTEAFF
TRBV19,TRBJ2-2,CASSIGISAGELFF